This T cell receptor beta chain was retrieved from a study of technical replicates of blood from a few donors (dated by TCRdb to 2015 to 2018). CDR3 length: 17 amino acids, cysteine to phenylalanine. Of all the DNA, just the CDR3 is kept, 51 bases in frame from base 1. Via the germline V gene, CDR1 is MGHDK and CDR2 SYGVNS. Germline trimming amounts to 6 bases on V and 1 base on J, with 10 as the count of junction bases outside the gene matches. On this clone itself: There is no known antigen for this receptor. Base quality data are lacking; no much larger clone is found one base away.

Libraries were prepared through the immunoSEQ multiplex PCR assay. This immuneACCESS table, as held by TCRdb, lists in-frame sequences with V and J called but not all clones. Of the missing ones, under half trace to an unresolved V gene in checked studies; the others have no known cause. This sample gives roughly 71,000 clones in total; less than 97% of them show up just once. The biggest ten clones account for 0.2% to 0.3% of the sample. Material: T cells isolated from PBMCs. This chain joins TRBV25-1 to TRBJ2-3; 10 junctional bases match TRBD1. The receptor was derived from a human donor in good health. The CDR3 region has the sequence CASRPRQGAMGTDTQYF. Here is the DNA: TGTGCCAGCAGGCCCAGACAGGGGGCTATGGGCACAGATACGCAGTATTTT.